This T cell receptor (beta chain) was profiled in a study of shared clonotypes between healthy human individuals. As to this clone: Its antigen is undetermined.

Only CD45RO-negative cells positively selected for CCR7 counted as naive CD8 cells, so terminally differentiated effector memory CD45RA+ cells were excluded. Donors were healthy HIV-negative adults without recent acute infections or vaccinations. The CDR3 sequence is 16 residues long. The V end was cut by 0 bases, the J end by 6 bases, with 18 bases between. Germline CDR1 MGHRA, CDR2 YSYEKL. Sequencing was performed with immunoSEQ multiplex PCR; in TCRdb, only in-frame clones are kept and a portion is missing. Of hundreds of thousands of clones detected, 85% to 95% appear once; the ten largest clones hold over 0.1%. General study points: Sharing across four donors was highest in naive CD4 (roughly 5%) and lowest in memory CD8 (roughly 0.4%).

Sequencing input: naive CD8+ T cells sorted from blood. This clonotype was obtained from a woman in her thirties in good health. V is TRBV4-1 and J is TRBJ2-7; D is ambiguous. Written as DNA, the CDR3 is TGCGCCAGCAGCCAAGAAGGTCGGTCCCTTTATAGCGAGCAGTACTTC. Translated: CASSQEGRSLYSEQYF.